This T cell receptor (beta chain) was captured in a study of radiation and T cells in renal cell carcinoma (dated by TCRdb to 2018 to 2021). For context, the study as a whole: Samples were obtained from a clinical trial, in which 15 Gy stereotactic body radiation therapy was delivered to primary renal cell carcinomas and nephrectomy was performed 4 weeks later. In total, fewer than 55 samples underwent TCR beta sequencing: roughly 26 tumors plus 27 peripheral blood samples. Across all 50 or so samples, 4,016,671 unique CDR3 nucleotide sequences, encoding 2,658,974 unique CDR3 amino acid sequences, were identified. What the work shows at the level of the full study, not this receptor alone: Changes in the blood repertoire were not tracked past 4 weeks after treatment. In blood, the top tumor clonotypes increased between baseline and 2 weeks post-radiation and then shrank by 4 weeks, which suggests that tumor-resident clones expanded only transiently. Because pretreatment tumor biopsies were not available, the baseline intratumoral presence of clonotypes could not be determined. Effects of radiation dose or scheduling on the TCR repertoire could not be addressed with the single-armed trial design.

The sample's time point label, in plain terms: blood 2 weeks post-SBRT. This specimen's treatment or condition label, interpreted: 15 Gy SBRT to primary tumor, nephrectomy 4 weeks later. To follow tumor-enriched clonotypes, peripheral blood was collected serially from radiation-treated patients at baseline and again at 2 weeks and 4 weeks after SBRT. All patients had renal cell carcinoma with clear cell pathology. Genomic DNA for TCR sequencing was prepared using the QIAamp DNA Blood Mini Kit (Qiagen). The analyses included just those samples that passed every quality control check. To note about this clone: This clone's antigen is unknown. The input lacks base qualities; no much larger clone sits a single base away.

Following the manufacturer's recommendations, the immunoSEQ kit was used to generate TCR beta libraries from genomic DNA. To prepare libraries, a first multiplex PCR with proprietary primers was run, followed by a second PCR that added unique barcodes, and a bead cleanup was done after each round. A positive control reaction and a negative control reaction, both provided in the kit, were run with every batch of samples. The final libraries were assessed on an Agilent 4200 TapeStation D1000 ScreenTape, pooled by volume, and quantified by qPCR. Sequencing ran on an Illumina NextSeq500 with a MidOutput 150-cycle cartridge, using 156 Read1 and 15 Index1 cycles with kit custom primers. The pooled library was loaded at 0.95 to 1 pM, with an approximately 20% PhiX control spiked in. In the source study's methods: Vendor-processed data were analyzed in R, and a clonotype was defined as all T cells sharing the same CDR3 nucleotide sequence. In the clone abundance analyses, frequencies in each sample were normalized to that sample's 10,000 most abundant clones. Public T cell clones, which averaged fewer than five per sample, were excluded before analysis. An abundance difference of at least 32-fold between compartments was the criterion for calling clonotypes tumor-enriched or baseline blood-enriched. Clonotypes expanded or contracted between blood time points were identified with a beta-binomial differential abundance model. Tumor-blood repertoire similarity was measured with the Baroni-Urbani and Buser coefficient, and groups were compared using two-tailed Wilcoxon tests in R. The table comes from immuneACCESS by way of TCRdb, which keeps in-frame sequences with V and J called. Part of the clones is missing from these tables; in studies checked, under half for an unresolved V gene and the rest for unknown reasons. For V, J and clone size, that table is used; D and trimming come from the DNA. The sample table records roughly 130,000 clones; 80% to 90% of these occur just once. 1.5% to 2% of the sample is held by the ten biggest clonotypes.

For CDR1 and CDR2, the germline V gene lists MGHRA and YSYEKL. The cysteine opens and the phenylalanine closes a CDR3 of 13 amino acids. Here the CDR3 DNA is all that survives: 39 bases in frame from base 1. V is shortened by 4 bases, J by 7 bases, and the region joining them spans 10 bases. The V gene is TRBV4-1 and the J gene is TRBJ1-4, with an unclear D gene assignment. The material sequenced was blood, taken from a patient whose treatment included radiotherapy and nephrectomy. The sequence was obtained from a woman between 55 and 75 years old with renal cell carcinoma. The CDR3 reads as follows: CASSPIAVEKLFF. The bases read TGCGCCAGCAGCCCCATTGCGGTTGAAAAACTGTTTTTT.